These T cell receptor beta chains were read from a single sample in a study of T cell clonotyping in hematopoietic cell transplantation. Clones were read by immunoSEQ multiplex PCR, and TCRdb kept only the in-frame ones, dropping some. The sample contains more than 7,500 clones, roughly 76% of which appear only once. The material sequenced was peripheral blood mononuclear cells, taken 180 days after allogeneic stem cell transplant. These receptors were obtained from a female patient aged 50 to 65 who had an allogeneic stem cell transplant from an unrelated donor, so the T cells may come from the graft donor. Some clones in this sample may be carry-over from other donors' samples. The CDR3 runs from the conserved cysteine through the conserved F or W. A D gene is named only where the DNA matches it firmly. Clone size is stated in some rows and not others, as once, few, many or a class when expanded.

-	15	TRBV19	TRBJ1-1	-	TGTGCCAGTAGTTCCGAGGAAAGGGGCTCGGTACCAGCTTTCTTT	CASSSEERGSVPAFF
-	14	TRBV28	TRBJ1-1	-	TGTGCCAGCAGTTTAATTGAAGGGACCTCTGAAGCTTTCTTT	CASSLIEGTSEAFF
TRBD1	15	TRBV6-6	TRBJ2-7	-	TGTGCCAGCAGTTCCCCAGACAGGGGCGCCTACGAGCAGTACTTC	CASSSPDRGAYEQYF
TRBD1	16	TRBV27	TRBJ1-1	-	TGTGCCAGCAGTTTATCCTGGGACAGGGGGCCTTTGGGGGCTTTCTTT	CASSLSWDRGPLGAFF
-	13	TRBV5-4	TRBJ1-2	-	TGTGCCAGCAGCTTTACAGGGACTAGTGGCTACACCTTC	CASSFTGTSGYTF
-	13	TRBV7-8	TRBJ2-7	-	TGTGCCAGCAGCTTAGAAGCGCAGTACGAGCAGTACTTC	CASSLEAQYEQYF
TRBD1	16	TRBV5-6	TRBJ1-1	-	TGTGCCAGCAGCTTGGATCCGGAGGGGGCGAACACTGAAGCTTTCTTT	CASSLDPEGANTEAFF
-	14	TRBV19	TRBJ1-4	few	TGTGCCAGTAGTATCCTGAGGGGCGATGAAAAACTGTTTTTT	CASSILRGDEKLFF
TRBD1	13	TRBV7-2	TRBJ2-5	-	TGTGCCATTTACAGGGGGCAATTTGTGACCCAGTACTTC	CAIYRGQFVTQYF
-	14	TRBV5-1	TRBJ1-5	-	TGCGCCAGCAGTCCAACAGACAGCAATCAGCCCCAGCATTTT	CASSPTDSNQPQHF
TRBD1	17	TRBV4-3	TRBJ1-2	few	TGCGCCAGCAGCCAAAACACTAGACAGGGTCGGACCTATGGCTACACCTTC	CASSQNTRQGRTYGYTF
TRBD1	19	TRBV19	TRBJ2-6	-	TGTGCCAGTAGTATAACCGGGACAGGGGGCCTACCTGGGGCCAACGTCCTGACTTTC	CASSITGTGGLPGANVLTF
TRBD1	15	TRBV10-3	TRBJ2-7	-	TGTGCCATCACCACCGACAGGGGTGGCCCCTACGAGCAGTACTTC	CAITTDRGGPYEQYF
-	12	TRBV6-5	TRBJ2-2	-	TGTGCCAGTCGGTTGGGGACCGGGGAGCTGTTTTTT	CASRLGTGELFF
TRBD1	13	TRBV10-3	TRBJ1-4	-	TGTGCCATCAGTGCCGGACAGGCGGGAAAACTGTTTTTT	CAISAGQAGKLFF
-	15	TRBV6-6	TRBJ1-5	once	TGTGCCAGCAGTGTGGGACGCCTAAGCAATCAGCCCCAGCATTTT	CASSVGRLSNQPQHF
-	14	TRBV19	TRBJ2-2	few	TGTGCCAGTAATAGGCAGGGGTCTGGCGGGGAGCTGTTTTTT	CASNRQGSGGELFF
-	14	TRBV7-3	TRBJ2-1	-	TGTGCCAGCAGCCCGACAGGAGTCAGGGGTGAGCAGTTCTTC	CASSPTGVRGEQFF
TRBD1	14	TRBV5-6	TRBJ1-2	-	TGTGCCAGCAGCCCTAGAACCGGGACAGGGATGTACACCTTC	CASSPRTGTGMYTF
TRBD1	12	TRBV28	TRBJ1-2	-	TGTGCCAGCCGGACAGGGGACTATGGCTACACCTTC	CASRTGDYGYTF
-	11	TRBV10-3	TRBJ2-7	-	TGTGCCATCACCCCCGGGGGCGAGCAGTACTTC	CAITPGGEQYF
TRBD2	15	TRBV9	TRBJ2-3	-	TGTGCCAGCAGCGTAGAGGGAGCGGGGGCAGGTACGCAGTATTTT	CASSVEGAGAGTQYF